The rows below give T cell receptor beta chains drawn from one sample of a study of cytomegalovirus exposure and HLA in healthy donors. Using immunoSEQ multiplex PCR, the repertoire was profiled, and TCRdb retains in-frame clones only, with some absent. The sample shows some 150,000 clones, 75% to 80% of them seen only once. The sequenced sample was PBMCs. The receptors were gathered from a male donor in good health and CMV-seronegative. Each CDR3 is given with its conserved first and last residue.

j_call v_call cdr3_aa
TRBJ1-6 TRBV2 CASSEGTGVSPLHF
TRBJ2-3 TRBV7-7 CASSLEAGAGDTQYF
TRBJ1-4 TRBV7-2 CASSLAGGGVKLFF
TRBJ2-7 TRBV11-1 CASSTTFRGTTYEQYF
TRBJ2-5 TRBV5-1 CASSSGLAGSQETQYF
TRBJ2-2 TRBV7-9 CASRETGTGYTGELFF
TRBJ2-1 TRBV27 CASSSGSYNEQFF
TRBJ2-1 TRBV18 CASSPQEGSYNEQFF
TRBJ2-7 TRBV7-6 CASSSLAGGSYEQYF
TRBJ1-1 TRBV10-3 CAISESYSMNTEAFF
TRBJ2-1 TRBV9 CASSFVENEQFF
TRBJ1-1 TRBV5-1 CASSLALANTEAFF
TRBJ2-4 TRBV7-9 CSSSLDGVLVSPKNIQYF
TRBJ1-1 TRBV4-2 CASSHRDREGDTEAFF
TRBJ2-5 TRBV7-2 CASSFHGRAPETQYF
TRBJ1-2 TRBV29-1 CSADGQGNGYTF
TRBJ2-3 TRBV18 CASSPRGISTDTQYF
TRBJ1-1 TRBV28 CASSFGQQMNTEAFF
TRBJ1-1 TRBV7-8 CASRSDWNTEAFF
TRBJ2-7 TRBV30 CAWKTGQGFSYEQYF
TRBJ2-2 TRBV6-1 CASSDDRGANTGELFF
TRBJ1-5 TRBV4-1 CASSQESGGQPQHF
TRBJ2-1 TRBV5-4 CASRSQGNEQFF
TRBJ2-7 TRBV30 CAWSVDNLSYEQYF
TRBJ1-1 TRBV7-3 CASSLTAYTEAFF
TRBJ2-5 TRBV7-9 CASSSVGSRYF
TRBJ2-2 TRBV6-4 CASSVAPGAGELFF
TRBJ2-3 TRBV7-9 CASSLVAGSTDTQYF
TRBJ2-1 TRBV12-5 CASGLRWGRENEQFF
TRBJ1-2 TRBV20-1 CSVRGRDGYTF
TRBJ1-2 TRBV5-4 CASSLVRTGDNYGYTF
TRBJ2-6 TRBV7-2 CASSRRLGQASSGANVLTF
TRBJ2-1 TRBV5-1 CASSSAQGTSYNEQFF
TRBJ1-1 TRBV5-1 CASSSRELTPNTEAFF
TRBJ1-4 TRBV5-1 CASSWDPRGFGATNEKLFF
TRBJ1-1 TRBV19 CASSSGVPNTEAFF
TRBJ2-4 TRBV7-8 CASSLVGRIAKNIQYF
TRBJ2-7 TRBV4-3 CASSQDTGYSYEQYF
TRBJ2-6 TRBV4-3 CASSQGAGANVLTF
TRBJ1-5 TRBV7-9 CSSSPGDSGNQPQHF
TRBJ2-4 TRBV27 CASSPGLAVAKNIQYF
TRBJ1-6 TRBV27 CASKGEGTYNSPLHF
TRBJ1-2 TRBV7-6 CASSGGGSGYGYTF
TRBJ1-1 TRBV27 CASGADRGTEAFF
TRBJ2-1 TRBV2 CASSEGVRTYNEQFF
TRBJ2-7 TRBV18 CASSPSTTSVYEQYF
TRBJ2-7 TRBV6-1 CASSREPLFGEQYF
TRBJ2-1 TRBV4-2 CASSQDGGQGHNNEQFF
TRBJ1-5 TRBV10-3 CAISGGQGAQPQHF
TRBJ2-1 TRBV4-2 CASSQVKGDEQFF
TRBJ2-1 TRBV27 CASSLVAGGGNEQFF
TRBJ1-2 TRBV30 CAWSARHWYGYTF
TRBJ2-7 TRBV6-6 CASSYSTDSSYEQYF
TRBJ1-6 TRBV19 CASSRREENSPLHF
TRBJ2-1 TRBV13 CASSLDRGRGFF
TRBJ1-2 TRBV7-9 CASRQGTNYGYTF
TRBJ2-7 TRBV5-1 CASSLEGSSYEQYF